This T cell receptor (beta chain) came from a study of regulatory T cells in long-lasting Graves disease. Building of the TCR beta libraries involved iRepertoire HTBI primers and Arm-PCR of CDR3 regions. TCRdb reprocessed the multiplex PCR reads via MiXCR and lists one record per CDR3 protein. Altogether approximately 560,000 distinct CDR3 sequences are present, roughly a sixth being singletons, with the ten largest covering 12%. The time point here: newly diagnosed GD, antithyroid drugs for less than 3 months. Following extraction of RNA from PBMCs, that RNA was used to make the TCR library. Germline loops: CDR1 MNHNS, CDR2 SASEGT. This CDR3 region has 14 residues. V was cut by 6 bases and J by 4 bases, with 15 bases left in between. The table lists this clonotype with many counts. This sample also belongs to another study, concerning T cells in Graves' hyperthyroidism and ophthalmopathy.

The TCR sequence derives from a man between 18 and 29 years old with Graves disease. This rearrangement joins TRBV6-1 to TRBJ1-2; D is perhaps TRBD1 (5 bases). Sample: peripheral blood mononuclear cells (PBMCs), taken at new diagnosis, from a patient treated with antithyroid drugs. Here the CDR3 reads CASRDGGTLYGYTF. CDR3 DNA sequence: TGTGCCAGCAGAGACGGGGGGACCCTCTATGGCTACACCTTC.